These 25 T cell receptor beta chains were all obtained from the same sample, sequenced in a study of T-cell memory formation after mild COVID-19. MiXCR, run by TCRdb on the 5' RACE reads, gives a single entry per CDR3 protein. Here the sample spans some 260,000 distinct CDR3 sequences, 15% to 20% being singletons. The sample consisted of PBMCs or a T cell subset sorted from them (not recorded which). The receptors derive from a man between 18 and 35 years old who had mild COVID-19 (a few samples of this study predate the infection). Cell type and time point are not known.

This clonotype was seen more than once but under ten times. V usage is TRBV7-9 and J usage is TRBJ2-2; D may be TRBD1 or TRBD2 (5 bases each). Germline CDR1 SEHNR, CDR2 FQNEAQ (reference sequence). The V end was cut by 2 bases, the J end by 12 bases, with 13 bases between. The CDR3 spans 13 residues. Here the CDR3 DNA reads TGTGCCAGCAGCTTACTAGCCGGGGCCCAGCTGTTTTTT. Its translation: CASSLLAGAQLFF.

This clonotype has a handful of counts. This sequence joins TRBV4-3 and TRBJ2-5; 7 bases fit TRBD1. CDR3 length equals 16 residues. CDR1 is LGHNA and CDR2 is YSLEER in the germline V gene. The V gene end was trimmed by 0 bases and the J gene end by 1 base; junction bases not matched to a gene: 5. The CDR3 coding sequence is TGCGCCAGCAGCCAAGACCCTGGGACAGTCCAAGAGACCCAGTACTTC. This codes for CASSQDPGTVQETQYF.

Ten or more counts support this clonotype. This chain connects TRBV27 to TRBJ2-3; D might be TRBD1 or TRBD2, each matching 5 bases. Trimming took 7 bases from V and 4 from J, leaving 18 bases between them. This CDR3 has 15 residues. Germline V lookup: CDR1 MNHEY, CDR2 SMNVEV (reference sequence). The CDR3 DNA reads TGTGCCAGCACCCTACTGGGGGATAGTCCAGATACGCAGTATTTT. It is translated as CASTLLGDSPDTQYF.

This clonotype has ten or more counts. The chain couples TRBV4-3 to TRBJ2-1; D remains ambiguous. The CDR3 is 15 residues long. Germline values: CDR1 LGHNA, CDR2 YSLEER. Deletions cut 4 bases from V and 8 bases from J, with 18 bases between. CDR3 residues: CASSLSSVRNDEQFF. The CDR3 nucleotides are TGCGCCAGCAGCCTCTCTAGTGTAAGGAACGATGAGCAGTTCTTC.

This clonotype has just a few counts. The rearrangement uses TRBV7-2 and TRBJ2-7; TRBD1 aligns across 7 bases. J lost 2 bases, V lost 8 bases, and 6 bases had no gene match. Germline CDR1 SGHTA, CDR2 FQGNSA. This CDR3 contains 13 residues. In nucleotides, the CDR3 is TGTGCCAGCGCCCGGGACAGCCCCTACGAGCAGTACGTC. Translated: CASARDSPYEQYV.

The rearrangement joins TRBV6-6 to TRBJ1-5; D may be TRBD1 (5 bases). This CDR3 has 14 residues. CDR1 MNHNY and CDR2 SVGAGI come from the germline V gene (reference sequence). Trimming stripped 3 bases from V and 5 bases from J, with 11 bases between. The DNA for the CDR3 is TGTGCCAGCAGTTATTGGGGGGTCGATCAGCCCCAGCATTTT. It translates to CASSYWGVDQPQHF.

In its sample, this clonotype was seen a few times. The V call is TRBV2, the J call TRBJ2-7; TRBD2 might be the D (5 bases). V was clipped by 7 bases and J by 2 bases, with 12 bases between them. Germline-derived CDR1 and CDR2 are SNHLY and FYNNEI. This CDR3 comprises 13 residues. The CDR3 spells CASKETTPYEQYF. Written as DNA, the CDR3 is TGTGCCAGCAAGGAGACTACCCCCTACGAGCAGTACTTC. Variable domain in full (rest from reference TRBV2 and TRBJ2-7): EPEVTQTPSHQVTQMGQEVILRCVPISNHLYFYWYRQILGQKVEFLVSFYNNEISEKSEIFDDQFSVERPDGSNFTLKIRSTKLEDSAMYFCASKETTPYEQYFGPGTRLTVT.

The CDR3: CASSPADSYEQYF. The CDR3 bases are TGTGCCAGCAGCCCAGCCGACAGCTACGAGCAGTACTTC. The chain employs TRBV7-6 and TRBJ2-7; a weak D match, TRBD1 (5 bases). The CDR3 spans 13 residues. CDR1 and CDR2 from the germline V gene are SGHVS and FNYEAQ. The V and J ends lost 5 bases and 3 bases respectively, with 11 bases between them.

The gene calls are TRBV9 and TRBJ2-3; unclear D gene. CDR3 size: 14 residues. The V gene's germline CDR1 is SGDLS and CDR2 YYNGEE. With 0 bases removed from V and 1 base from J, the gap between germline ends came to 6 bases. Here the CDR3 reads CASSVGQRTDTQYF. The CDR3 DNA reads TGTGCCAGCAGCGTAGGTCAGCGCACAGATACGCAGTATTTT.

The rearrangement uses TRBV12-3 or TRBV12-4 and TRBJ2-4; TRBD1 agrees at 8 bases. V shed 6 bases and J 0 bases; nucleotides not matched to a gene: 7. This CDR3 has 16 amino acids. The CDR3: CASSKGQGLAKNIQYF. CDR3 in DNA: TGTGCCAGCAGCAAAGGACAGGGCCTAGCCAAAAACATTCAGTACTTC.

This clonotype has at least ten counts. Here the CDR3 reads CASSYDRVAYNEQFF. CDR3 in DNA: TGTGCCAGCAGCTATGACAGGGTTGCCTACAATGAGCAGTTCTTC. The V call is TRBV12-3 or TRBV12-4, the J call TRBJ2-1; TRBD1 agrees at 7 bases. This CDR3 contains 15 residues. With 6 bases clipped from V and 2 bases from J, the junction kept 7 bases outside the gene matches.

J is TRBJ1-1 and V is TRBV5-4, with D perhaps TRBD1 (5 bases). Germline V lookup: CDR1 SGHNT, CDR2 YYREEE (reference sequence). CDR3 length: 12 amino acids. The V end was cut by 5 bases, the J end by 5 bases, with 10 bases between. This CDR3 reads CASRSQVTEAFF. Here the CDR3 DNA reads TGTGCCAGCAGGTCACAGGTTACTGAAGCTTTCTTT.

This clonotype was seen ten or more times. The rearrangement links TRBV5-1 to TRBJ2-5, with D perhaps matching TRBD1 (6 bases). The V gene's germline CDR1 is SGHRS and CDR2 YFSETQ. V was shortened by 9 bases and J by 5 bases, with 17 bases between the two germline ends. The CDR3 has 13 amino acids. CDR3 coding DNA: TGCGCCATTCCGGGACAAAAGGGGGAGACCCAGTACTTC. Amino acids: CAIPGQKGETQYF. The full variable domain, completed using reference TRBV5-1 and TRBJ2-5, is KAGVTQTPRYLIKTRGQQVTLSCSPISGHRSVSWYQQTPGQGLQFLFEYFSETQRNKGNFPGRFSGRQFSNSRSEMNVSTLELGDSALYLCAIPGQKGETQYFGPGTRLLVL.

CDR3 in DNA: TGTGCCAGCAGTGACTCGAAGTCTAGCTTGGGTAGGGAGACCCAGTACTTC. This gives the protein CASSDSKSSLGRETQYF. The chain has TRBV6-4 and TRBJ2-5; D is perhaps TRBD2 (5 bases). From germline, CDR1 is MRHNA and CDR2 SNTAGT. Trimming removed 0 bases at V and 5 bases at J, with 19 bases between. There are 17 residues in the CDR3.

This clonotype was counted a few times. The rearrangement links TRBV7-2 to TRBJ2-7, with D hard to call. The length of the CDR3 is 15 residues. Looked up from germline, CDR1 is SGHTA and CDR2 is FQGNSA. Trimming cost V 5 bases and J 9 bases, with 23 bases left between them. In DNA, the CDR3 is TGTGCCAGCAGCCCCCAACGAGGCCCTTTAATACGGCAGTACTTC. Translating gives CASSPQRGPLIRQYF.

This clonotype has at least ten counts. The chain links TRBV7-2 to TRBJ2-5, with D possibly matching TRBD2 (5 bases). The germline V and J ends were trimmed by 5 bases and 9 bases, with 22 bases remaining between them. The CDR3 loop spans 15 amino acids. Germline values: CDR1 SGHTA, CDR2 FQGNSA. CDR3 residues: CASSRPEGLPRAQYF. The CDR3 nucleotides are TGTGCCAGCAGCCGTCCCGAAGGACTGCCCCGGGCCCAGTACTTC. The variable domain in full, completed from reference TRBV7-2 and TRBJ2-5, reads GAGVSQSPSNKVTEKGKDVELRCDPISGHTALYWYRQSLGQGLEFLIYFQGNSAPDKSGLPSDRFSAERTGGSVSTLTIQRTQQEDSAVYLCASSRPEGLPRAQYFGPGTRLLVL.

This clonotype was detected a few times. This rearrangement joins TRBV10-1 to TRBJ2-3, with TRBD1 as a possible D gene (6 bases). Trimming shortened V by 1 base and J by 3 bases, and 23 bases separated the two germline ends. This CDR3 is built from 19 residues. Germline CDR1 WNHNN, CDR2 SYGVQD (reference sequence). CDR3 region: CASSEFPLGAALGTDTQYF. The CDR3 coding sequence is TGCGCCAGCAGTGAGTTCCCTCTGGGGGCAGCCTTAGGGACAGATACGCAGTATTTT.

The genes are TRBV7-9 and TRBJ1-6; D is perhaps TRBD1 (5 bases). Between the trimmed V and J ends, which lost 3 bases and 8 bases, there was a span of 11 bases. The germline V gene encodes CDR1 SEHNR and CDR2 FQNEAQ (reference sequence). The CDR3 extends over 14 amino acids. The CDR3 DNA is TGTGCCAGCAGCTTTTTACAGGCCCATTCACCCCTCCACTTT. Protein sequence: CASSFLQAHSPLHF.

This clonotype has only a few counts. This sequence joins TRBV4-3 and TRBJ1-6, with TRBD1 matching 7 bases. Trimming at V came to 0 bases and at J to 8 bases, leaving 4 bases not matched to a gene. Germline V CDR1 and CDR2: LGHNA, YSLEER. The CDR3 runs 15 residues. The CDR3 sequence is CASSQEGQKDSPLHF. In nucleotides, the CDR3 is TGCGCCAGCAGCCAAGAGGGACAGAAAGATTCACCCCTCCACTTT.

V usage is TRBV19 and J usage is TRBJ1-5, with D maybe TRBD1 (5 bases). The ends were cut back, 6 bases at V and 3 bases at J, with 18 bases in the middle. The CDR3 covers 16 residues. Germline CDR1 reads LNHDA; CDR2 reads SQIVND (reference sequence). CDR3 in amino acids: CASRERWSGPNQPQHF. CDR3 nucleotide sequence: TGTGCCAGTAGGGAGCGTTGGTCAGGGCCCAATCAGCCCCAGCATTTT. Full variable domain (remainder filled in from reference TRBV19 and TRBJ1-5): DGGITQSPKYLFRKEGQNVTLSCEQNLNHDAMYWYRQDPGQGLRLIYYSQIVNDFQKGDIAEGYSVSREKKESFPLTVTSAQKNPTAFYLCASRERWSGPNQPQHFGDGTRLSIL.

This chain's CDR3 is CASSYSAYPASHYEQYF. CDR3 sequence (DNA): TGTGCCAGCAGTTACTCGGCCTACCCGGCCAGCCACTACGAGCAGTACTTC. This chain uses TRBV6-5 with TRBJ2-7; unclear D gene. The length of the CDR3 is 17 residues. Between the trimmed V and J ends, which lost 0 bases and 3 bases, there was a span of 18 bases. Germline lookup yields CDR1 MNHEY and CDR2 SVGAGI.

The table lists this clonotype with a few counts. The chain has TRBV12-3 or TRBV12-4 and TRBJ1-5; the D is unclear. V was shortened by 3 bases and J by 9 bases, with 15 bases between the two germline ends. This CDR3 has 14 residues. The CDR3 nucleotides read TGTGCCAGCAGTTTTTCCGGGCGGGATGGGCCCCAGCATTTT. Its protein is CASSFSGRDGPQHF.

In this sample, this clonotype turned up a few times. The chain has TRBV29-1 and TRBJ2-1; 8 bases map to TRBD1. This CDR3 comprises 13 residues. The germline CDR1 and CDR2 sequences are SQVTM and ANQGSEA. J was trimmed by 5 bases and V by 7 bases; bases with no gene match: 7. The DNA of the CDR3 is TGCAGCGCTGTCAGGGGGCTGGACAATGAGCAGTTCTTC. Protein: CSAVRGLDNEQFF.

The table lists this clonotype with a few counts. The rearrangement uses TRBV30 and TRBJ2-6; no reliable D call. This CDR3 spans 15 amino acids. The germline CDR1 and CDR2 sequences are GTSNPN and SVGIG (reference sequence). The germline V and J ends were trimmed by 0 bases and 0 bases, with 6 bases remaining between them. This CDR3 reads CAWSVLGSGANVLTF. In DNA form, the CDR3 reads TGTGCCTGGAGTGTACTGGGCTCTGGGGCCAACGTCCTGACTTTC.

In its sample, this clonotype was seen a few times. The V gene is TRBV5-1, the J gene TRBJ2-3; a weak D match, TRBD2 (6 bases). V lost 3 bases to trimming and J lost 0 bases, with 14 bases between them. Germline V lookup: CDR1 SGHRS, CDR2 YFSETQ. This CDR3 region has 16 residues. Written as DNA, the CDR3 is TGCGCCAGCAGCTCCTCCGGGACTCAGAGCACAGATACGCAGTATTTT. Protein product: CASSSSGTQSTDTQYF.